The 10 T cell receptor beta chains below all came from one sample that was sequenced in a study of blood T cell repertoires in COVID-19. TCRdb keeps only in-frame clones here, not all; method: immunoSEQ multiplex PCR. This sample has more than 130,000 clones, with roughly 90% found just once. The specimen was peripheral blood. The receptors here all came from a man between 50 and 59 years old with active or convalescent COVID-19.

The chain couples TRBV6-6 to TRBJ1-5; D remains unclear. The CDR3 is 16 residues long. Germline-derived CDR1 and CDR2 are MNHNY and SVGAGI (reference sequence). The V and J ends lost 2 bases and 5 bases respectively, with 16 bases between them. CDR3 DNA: TGTGCCAGCAGTTACGAAAAGGCAGGTCGAGATCAGCCCCAGCATTTT. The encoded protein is CASSYEKAGRDQPQHF.

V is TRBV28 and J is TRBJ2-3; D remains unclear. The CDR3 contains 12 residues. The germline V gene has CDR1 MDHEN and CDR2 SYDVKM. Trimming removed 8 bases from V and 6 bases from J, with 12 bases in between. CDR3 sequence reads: CASESPSDTQYF. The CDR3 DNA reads TGTGCCAGCGAGTCCCCTAGTGATACGCAGTATTTT.

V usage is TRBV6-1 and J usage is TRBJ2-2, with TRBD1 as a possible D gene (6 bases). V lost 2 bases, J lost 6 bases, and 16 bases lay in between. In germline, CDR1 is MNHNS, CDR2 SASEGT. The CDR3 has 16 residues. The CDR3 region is CASSEPTGGWSGELFF. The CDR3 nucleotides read TGTGCCAGCAGTGAACCGACAGGTGGTTGGTCCGGGGAGCTGTTTTTT.

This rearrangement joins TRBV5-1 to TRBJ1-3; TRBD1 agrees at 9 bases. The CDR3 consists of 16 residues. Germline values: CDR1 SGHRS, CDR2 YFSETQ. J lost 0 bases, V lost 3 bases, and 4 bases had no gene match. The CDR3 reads CASSWGTGSSGNTIYF. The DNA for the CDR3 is TGCGCCAGCAGCTGGGGGACAGGGAGCTCTGGAAACACCATATATTTT.

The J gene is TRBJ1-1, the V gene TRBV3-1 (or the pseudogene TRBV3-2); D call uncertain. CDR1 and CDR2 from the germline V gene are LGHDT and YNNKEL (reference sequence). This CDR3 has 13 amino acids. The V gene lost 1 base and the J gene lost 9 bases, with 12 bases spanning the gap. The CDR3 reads CASSQVQPFKAFF. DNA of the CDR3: TGTGCCAGCAGCCAAGTACAGCCCTTTAAAGCTTTCTTT.

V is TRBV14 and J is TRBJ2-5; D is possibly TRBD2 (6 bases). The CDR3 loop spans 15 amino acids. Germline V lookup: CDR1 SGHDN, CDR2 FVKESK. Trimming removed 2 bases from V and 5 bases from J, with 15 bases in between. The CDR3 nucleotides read TGTGCCAGCAGCCAAACGGCAGTGGCGGGGGAGACCCAGTACTTC. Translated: CASSQTAVAGETQYF.

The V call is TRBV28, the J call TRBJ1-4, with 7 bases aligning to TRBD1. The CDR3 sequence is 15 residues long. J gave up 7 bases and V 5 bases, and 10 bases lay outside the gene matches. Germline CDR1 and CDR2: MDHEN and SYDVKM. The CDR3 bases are TGTGCCAGCAGTAGAGGGACAGAGTATGGTGAAAAACTGTTTTTT. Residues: CASSRGTEYGEKLFF.

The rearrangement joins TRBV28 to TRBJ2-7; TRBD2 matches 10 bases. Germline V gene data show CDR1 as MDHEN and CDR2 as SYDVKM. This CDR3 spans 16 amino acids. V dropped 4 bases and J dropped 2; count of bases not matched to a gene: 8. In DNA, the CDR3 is TGTGCCAGCAGTTCCTGGACTAGCGGAGGGCCCTACGAGCAGTACTTC. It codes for CASSSWTSGGPYEQYF.

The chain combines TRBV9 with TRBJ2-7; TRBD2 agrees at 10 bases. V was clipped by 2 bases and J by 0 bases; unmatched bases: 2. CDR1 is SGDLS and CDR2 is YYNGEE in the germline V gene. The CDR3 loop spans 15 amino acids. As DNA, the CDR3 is TGTGCCAGCAGCGTGGGACTAGCGTCCTCCTACGAGCAGTACTTC. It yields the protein CASSVGLASSYEQYF.

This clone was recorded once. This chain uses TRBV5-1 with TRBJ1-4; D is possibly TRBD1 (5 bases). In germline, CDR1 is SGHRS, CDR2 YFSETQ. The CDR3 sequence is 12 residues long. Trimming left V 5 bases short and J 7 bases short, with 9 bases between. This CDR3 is CASRGDSEKLFF. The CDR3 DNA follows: TGCGCCAGCAGGGGTGACAGTGAAAAACTGTTTTTT.